This TCR beta chain originates from a study of blood T cell repertoires in COVID-19. Across the whole study: From the United States, Italy and Spain came samples of acute and convalescent COVID-19.

Produced via immunoSEQ multiplex PCR; TCRdb's table is partial and in-frame only. This repertoire shows more than 110,000 clones, roughly 85% found once; its top ten account for over 2.5%. CDR1 and CDR2 (germline): MNHEY, SMNVEV (reference sequence). The CDR3 has 15 amino acids. Trimming cost V 1 base and J 0 bases, with 9 bases left between them. Sequencing was performed on peripheral blood. The rearrangement links TRBV27 to TRBJ1-1; D unclear. The sequence derives from a man aged 45-65 years with acute or convalescent COVID-19. CDR3: CASSLWGGMNTEAFF. In DNA, the CDR3 is TGTGCCAGCAGTTTATGGGGAGGAATGAACACTGAAGCTTTCTTT.